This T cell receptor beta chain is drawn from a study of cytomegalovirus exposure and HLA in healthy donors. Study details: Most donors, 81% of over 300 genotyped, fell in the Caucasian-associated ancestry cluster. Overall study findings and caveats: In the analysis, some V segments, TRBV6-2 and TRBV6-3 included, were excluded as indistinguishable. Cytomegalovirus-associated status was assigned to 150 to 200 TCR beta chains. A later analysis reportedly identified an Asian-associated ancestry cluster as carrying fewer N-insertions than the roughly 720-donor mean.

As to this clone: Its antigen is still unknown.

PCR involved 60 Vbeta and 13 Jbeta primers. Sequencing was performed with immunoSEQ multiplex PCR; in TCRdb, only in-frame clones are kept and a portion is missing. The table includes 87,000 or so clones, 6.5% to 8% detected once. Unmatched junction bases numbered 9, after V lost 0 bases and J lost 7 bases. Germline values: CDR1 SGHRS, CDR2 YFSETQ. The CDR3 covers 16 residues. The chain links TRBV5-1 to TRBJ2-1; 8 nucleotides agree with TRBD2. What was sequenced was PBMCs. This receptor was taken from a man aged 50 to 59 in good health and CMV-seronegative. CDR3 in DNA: TGCGCCAGCAGCTTGGTAGCCAGCGGGGGTTGGAATGAGCAGTTCTTC. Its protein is CASSLVASGGWNEQFF.